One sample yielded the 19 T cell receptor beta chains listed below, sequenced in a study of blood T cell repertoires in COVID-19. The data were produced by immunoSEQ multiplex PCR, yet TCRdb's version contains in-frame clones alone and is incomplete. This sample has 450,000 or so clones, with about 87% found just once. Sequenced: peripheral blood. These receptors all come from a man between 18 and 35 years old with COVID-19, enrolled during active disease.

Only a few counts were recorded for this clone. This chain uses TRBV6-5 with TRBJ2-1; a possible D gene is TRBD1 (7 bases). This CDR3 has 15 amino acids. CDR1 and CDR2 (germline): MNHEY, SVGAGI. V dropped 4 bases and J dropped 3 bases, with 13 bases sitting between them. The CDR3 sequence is CASSSAGQHYNEQFF. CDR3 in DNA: TGTGCCAGCAGTTCCGCGGGACAGCACTACAATGAGCAGTTCTTC.

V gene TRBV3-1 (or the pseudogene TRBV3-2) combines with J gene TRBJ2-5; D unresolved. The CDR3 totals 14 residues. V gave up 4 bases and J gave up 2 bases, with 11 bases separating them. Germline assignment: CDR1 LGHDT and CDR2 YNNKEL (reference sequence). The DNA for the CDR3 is TGTGCCAGCAGCCGGTTACTGACTCAAGAGACCCAGTACTTC. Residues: CASSRLLTQETQYF.

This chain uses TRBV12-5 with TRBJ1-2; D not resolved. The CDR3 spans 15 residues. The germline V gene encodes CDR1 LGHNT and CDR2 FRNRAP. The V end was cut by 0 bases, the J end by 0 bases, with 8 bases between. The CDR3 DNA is TGTGCTAGTGGTTTGGTATTGGGAGCTAACTATGGCTACACCTTC. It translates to CASGLVLGANYGYTF.

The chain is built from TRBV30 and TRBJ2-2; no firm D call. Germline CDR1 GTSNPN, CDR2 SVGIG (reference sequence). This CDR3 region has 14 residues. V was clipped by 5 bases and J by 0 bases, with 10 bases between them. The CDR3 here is CAWADFPNTGELFF. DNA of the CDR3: TGTGCCTGGGCTGACTTCCCGAACACCGGGGAGCTGTTTTTT.

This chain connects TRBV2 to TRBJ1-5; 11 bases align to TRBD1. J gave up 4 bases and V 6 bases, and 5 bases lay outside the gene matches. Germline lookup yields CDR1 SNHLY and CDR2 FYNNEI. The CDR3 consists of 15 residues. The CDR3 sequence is CASRWGQGGNQPQHF. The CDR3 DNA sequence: TGTGCCAGCAGGTGGGGACAGGGGGGAAATCAGCCCCAGCATTTT.

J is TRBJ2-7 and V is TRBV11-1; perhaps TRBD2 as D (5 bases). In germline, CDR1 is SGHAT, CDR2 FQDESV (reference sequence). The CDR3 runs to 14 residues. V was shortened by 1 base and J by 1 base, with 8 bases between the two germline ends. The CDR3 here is CASSLGEGSYEQYF. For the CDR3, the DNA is TGTGCCAGCAGCTTAGGAGAGGGTTCCTACGAGCAGTACTTC.

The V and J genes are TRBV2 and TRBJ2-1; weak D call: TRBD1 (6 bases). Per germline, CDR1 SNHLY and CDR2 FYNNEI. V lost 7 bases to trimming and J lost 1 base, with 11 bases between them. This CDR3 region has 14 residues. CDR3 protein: CASMEQGSYNEQFF. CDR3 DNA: TGTGCCAGCATGGAACAGGGATCCTACAATGAGCAGTTCTTC.

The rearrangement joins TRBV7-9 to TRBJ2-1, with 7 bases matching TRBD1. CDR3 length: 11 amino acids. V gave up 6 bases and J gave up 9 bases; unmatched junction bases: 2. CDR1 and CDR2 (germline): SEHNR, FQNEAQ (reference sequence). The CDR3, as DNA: TGTGCCAGCAGTTGGGACAGTGAGCAGTTCTTC. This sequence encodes CASSWDSEQFF.

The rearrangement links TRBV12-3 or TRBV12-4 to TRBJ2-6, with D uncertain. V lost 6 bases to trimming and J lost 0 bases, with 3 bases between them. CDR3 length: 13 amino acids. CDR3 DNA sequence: TGTGCCAGCAGGAGCTCTGGGGCCAACGTCCTGACTTTC. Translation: CASRSSGANVLTF.

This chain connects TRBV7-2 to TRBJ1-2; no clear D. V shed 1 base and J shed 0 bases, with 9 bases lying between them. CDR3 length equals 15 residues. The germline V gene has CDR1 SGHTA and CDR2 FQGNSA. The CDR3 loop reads CASSLDWPTNYGYTF. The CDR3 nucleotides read TGTGCCAGCAGCTTAGATTGGCCAACTAACTATGGCTACACCTTC.

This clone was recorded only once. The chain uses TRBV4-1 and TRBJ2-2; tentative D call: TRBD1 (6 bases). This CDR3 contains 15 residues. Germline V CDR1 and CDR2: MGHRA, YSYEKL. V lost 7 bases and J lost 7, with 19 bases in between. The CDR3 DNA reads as TGCGCCAGCACCCAGGGGTCAGGGGAGAGCGGGGAGCTGTTTTTT. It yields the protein CASTQGSGESGELFF.

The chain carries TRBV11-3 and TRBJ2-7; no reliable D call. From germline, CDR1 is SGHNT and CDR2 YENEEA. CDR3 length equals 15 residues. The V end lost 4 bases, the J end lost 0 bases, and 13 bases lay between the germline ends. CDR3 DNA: TGTGCCAGCAGCTCCACCCTATCGAGCTCCTACGAGCAGTACTTC. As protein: CASSSTLSSSYEQYF.

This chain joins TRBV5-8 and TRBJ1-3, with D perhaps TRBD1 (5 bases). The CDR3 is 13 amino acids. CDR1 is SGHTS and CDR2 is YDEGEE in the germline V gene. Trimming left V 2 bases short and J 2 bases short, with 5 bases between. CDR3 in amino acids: CASSFRAGNTIYF. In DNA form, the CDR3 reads TGTGCCAGCAGCTTCAGGGCTGGAAACACCATATATTTT.

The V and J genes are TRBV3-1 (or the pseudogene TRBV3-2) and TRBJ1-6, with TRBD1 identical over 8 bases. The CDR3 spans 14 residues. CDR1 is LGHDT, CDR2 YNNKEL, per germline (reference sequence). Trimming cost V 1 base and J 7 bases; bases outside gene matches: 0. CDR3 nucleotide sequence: TGTGCCAGCAGCCAAGGGACAGGGAATTCACCCCTCCACTTT. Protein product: CASSQGTGNSPLHF.

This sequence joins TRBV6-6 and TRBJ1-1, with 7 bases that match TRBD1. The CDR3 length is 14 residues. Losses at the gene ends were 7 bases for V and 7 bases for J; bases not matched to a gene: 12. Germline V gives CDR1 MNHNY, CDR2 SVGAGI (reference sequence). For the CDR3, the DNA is TGTGCCAGCACTGGGCAGGGGGTAGCTGATGAAGCTTTCTTT. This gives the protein CASTGQGVADEAFF.

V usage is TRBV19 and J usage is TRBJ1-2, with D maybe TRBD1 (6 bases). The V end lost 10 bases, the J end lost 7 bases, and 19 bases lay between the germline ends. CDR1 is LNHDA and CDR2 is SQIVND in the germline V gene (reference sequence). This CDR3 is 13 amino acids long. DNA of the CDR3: TGTGCCACAAAAACAGGGAAGGTCTCTGGCTACACCTTC. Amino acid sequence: CATKTGKVSGYTF.

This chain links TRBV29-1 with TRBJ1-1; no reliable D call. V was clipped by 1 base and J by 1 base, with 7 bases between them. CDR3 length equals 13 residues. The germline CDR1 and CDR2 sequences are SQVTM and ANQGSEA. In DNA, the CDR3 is TGCAGCGTTGAAGGCGGGGAGAACACTGAAGCTTTCTTT. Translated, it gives CSVEGGENTEAFF. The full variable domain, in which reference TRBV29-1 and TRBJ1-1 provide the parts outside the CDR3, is SAVISQKPSRDICQRGTSLTIQCQVDSQVTMMFWYRQQPGQSLTLIATANQGSEATYESGFVIDKFPISRPNLTFSTLTVSNMSPEDSSIYLCSVEGGENTEAFFGQGTRLTVV.

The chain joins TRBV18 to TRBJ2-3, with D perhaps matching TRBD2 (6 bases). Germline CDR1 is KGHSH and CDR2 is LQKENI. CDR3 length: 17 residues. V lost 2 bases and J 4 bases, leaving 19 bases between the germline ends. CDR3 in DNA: TGTGCCAGCTCACCAACTGCGGGATTTGGGGCGGCAGATACGCAGTATTTT. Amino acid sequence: CASSPTAGFGAADTQYF.

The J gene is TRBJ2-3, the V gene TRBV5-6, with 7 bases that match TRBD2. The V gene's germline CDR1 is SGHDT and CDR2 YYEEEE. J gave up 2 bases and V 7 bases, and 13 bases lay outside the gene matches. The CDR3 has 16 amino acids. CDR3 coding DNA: TGTGCCAGCCTGGTCGGGGGGACCACCTCCACAGATACGCAGTATTTT. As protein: CASLVGGTTSTDTQYF.